One and the same sample provided the 14 T cell receptor beta chains below, sequenced in a study of T cell responses to AZD1222 COVID-19 vaccine. Repertoires were generated with immunoSEQ multiplex PCR, while TCRdb's copy carries only in-frame clones and drops some. The sample lists some 90,000 clones; more than 70% were seen once. Sequencing used peripheral blood, obtained on day 0 of AZD1222 vaccination. Source of these receptors: an adult in good health.

Only a few counts were recorded for this clone. This chain links TRBV3-1 (or the pseudogene TRBV3-2) with TRBJ2-7; D not certain. Per the germline V gene, CDR1 is LGHDT and CDR2 is YNNKEL (reference sequence). This CDR3 region has 13 residues. With 1 base removed from V and 1 base from J, the gap between germline ends came to 5 bases. This chain's CDR3 is CASSQGRSYEQYF. The CDR3 DNA sequence: TGTGCCAGCAGCCAAGGGCGTTCCTACGAGCAGTACTTC.

V and J are TRBV5-5 and TRBJ2-1; D remains ambiguous. Trimming took off 1 base at V and 5 bases at J, with 7 bases between the two ends. From germline, CDR1 is SGHKS and CDR2 YYEKEE (reference sequence). The CDR3 covers 13 residues. CDR3 bases: TGTGCCAGCAGCTTGTCCGCTAACAATGAGCAGTTCTTC. This translates into CASSLSANNEQFF.

The chain is built from TRBV3-1 (or the pseudogene TRBV3-2) and TRBJ2-1, with D possibly TRBD2 on 5 matching bases. The CDR3 is made up of 15 amino acids. Trimming left V 4 bases short and J 1 base short, with 11 bases between. From germline, CDR1 is LGHDT and CDR2 YNNKEL (reference sequence). CDR3 in DNA: TGTGCCAGCAGCCCCGCACGGGGTTCCTACAATGAGCAGTTCTTC. Encoded protein: CASSPARGSYNEQFF.

This chain joins TRBV19 and TRBJ1-1; no reliable D call. Trimming left V 8 bases short and J 2 bases short, with 9 bases between. Germline CDR1 and CDR2: LNHDA and SQIVND (reference sequence). This CDR3 is built from 12 residues. The chain's CDR3 is CASLAANTEAFF. For the CDR3, the DNA is TGTGCCAGTCTCGCGGCAAACACTGAAGCTTTCTTT.

The count of this clone is one. V and J are TRBV14 and TRBJ2-1; D is unresolved. The CDR3 sequence is 16 residues long. Germline values: CDR1 SGHDN, CDR2 FVKESK. V shed 4 bases and J shed 0 bases, with 13 bases lying between them. CDR3 sequence reads: CASSRYGFRSYNEQFF. The CDR3 DNA sequence: TGTGCCAGCAGCCGGTACGGGTTTCGCTCCTACAATGAGCAGTTCTTC.

A few counts support this clone. The chain has TRBV18 and TRBJ1-1; D may be TRBD1 (5 bases). The germline gives CDR1 KGHSH, CDR2 LQKENI. This CDR3 contains 15 residues. Trimming cost V 0 bases and J 7 bases, with 15 bases left between them. The CDR3 DNA reads as TGTGCCAGCTCACCACCCGGGACGCCTGGGGGTGAAGCTTTCTTT. Translating gives CASSPPGTPGGEAFF.

This clone was detected once. This rearrangement joins TRBV9 to TRBJ1-3; D is possibly TRBD1 (6 bases). The V gene lost 4 bases and the J gene lost 1 base, with 12 bases spanning the gap. The CDR3 is made up of 15 amino acids. Germline CDR1 SGDLS, CDR2 YYNGEE. This CDR3 reads CASSPGGTSGNTIYF. The CDR3, as DNA: TGTGCCAGCAGCCCAGGAGGGACATCTGGAAACACCATATATTTT.

The chain couples TRBV27 to TRBJ2-3, with D perhaps TRBD2 (5 bases). Trimming left V 6 bases short and J 5 bases short, with 18 bases between. The CDR3 is made up of 15 amino acids. Germline V gene lookup returns CDR1 MNHEY and CDR2 SMNVEV (reference sequence). The CDR3 DNA is TGTGCCAGCAGCCCCGACGGAAGGGAGCAAGATACGCAGTATTTT. Residues: CASSPDGREQDTQYF.

The V and J genes are TRBV21-1 and TRBJ2-1; the table names TRBD2, a call not compared with the DNA. TRBV21-1 corresponds to a pseudogene. The CDR3 is 16 amino acids. CDR3 nucleotides: TGTGCCAGCAGCAGAAAGCGGGACCCCTCCTACAATGAGCAGTTCTTC. Translating it yields CASSRKRDPSYNEQFF.

This rearrangement joins TRBV5-4 to TRBJ1-5, with D maybe TRBD1 (6 bases). V was cut by 4 bases and J by 1 base, with 9 bases left in between. Germline CDR1 reads SGHNT; CDR2 reads YYREEE (reference sequence). The CDR3 totals 14 residues. The CDR3 region is CASSTGTSNQPQHF. The CDR3 DNA reads TGTGCCAGCAGCACCGGGACAAGCAATCAGCCCCAGCATTTT. Variable domain in full (rest from reference TRBV5-4 and TRBJ1-5): ETGVTQSPTHLIKTRGQQVTLRCSSQSGHNTVSWYQQALGQGPQFIFQYYREEENGRGNFPPRFSGLQFPNYSSELNVNALELDDSALYLCASSTGTSNQPQHFGDGTRLSIL.

V gene TRBV5-6 combines with J gene TRBJ2-7; 9 bases fit TRBD1. The V segment lost 4 bases and the J segment 5 bases; nucleotides outside the gene matches: 13. Looked up from germline, CDR1 is SGHDT and CDR2 is YYEEEE. The CDR3 is 16 residues long. This CDR3 is CASSPPAGTGIDEQYF. DNA for the CDR3: TGTGCCAGCAGCCCCCCGGCCGGGACAGGGATAGACGAGCAGTACTTC.

The genes are TRBV5-1 and TRBJ1-6; tentatively, D is TRBD1 (5 bases). The germline V and J ends were trimmed by 0 bases and 6 bases, with 10 bases remaining between them. Germline CDR1 reads SGHRS; CDR2 reads YFSETQ. The length of the CDR3 is 15 residues. CDR3 sequence reads: CASSLDGALNSPLHF. The DNA for the CDR3 is TGCGCCAGCAGCTTGGACGGGGCCCTTAATTCACCCCTCCACTTT.

The chain couples TRBV5-4 to TRBJ2-6; D remains unclear. The V end lost 4 bases, the J end lost 2 bases, and 13 bases lay between the germline ends. Germline V gene sequence: CDR1 SGHNT, CDR2 YYREEE (reference sequence). This CDR3 spans 16 amino acids. The CDR3 sequence is CASSLWTGAGANVLTF. CDR3 sequence (DNA): TGTGCCAGCAGCCTGTGGACCGGTGCTGGGGCCAACGTCCTGACTTTC.

The chain carries TRBV5-8 and TRBJ1-4; unclear D gene. The CDR3 totals 16 residues. Germline values: CDR1 SGHTS, CDR2 YDEGEE. Trimming left V 5 bases short and J 4 bases short, with 18 bases between. CDR3 loop: CASSLGEQSDNEKLFF. CDR3 in DNA: TGTGCCAGCAGTTTAGGAGAACAGTCAGATAATGAAAAACTGTTTTTT.